The next 8 T cell receptor beta chains were all read from a single sample in a study of identical twins. TCRdb independently ran MiXCR on the 5' RACE reads; one entry per CDR3 protein. The sample lists about 470,000 distinct CDR3 sequences; roughly 26% were seen once. This sample also appeared in a second study, on T cells expressing NK-cell markers.

The specimen was CD4+ T cells sorted from blood. The receptors here all came from a woman between 18 and 29 years old in good health.

The rearrangement links TRBV2 to TRBJ2-1; the D gene could be TRBD1 or TRBD2 (5 bases each). Per the germline V gene, CDR1 is SNHLY and CDR2 is FYNNEI. CDR3 length: 12 residues. Trimming stripped 2 bases from V and 10 bases from J, with 9 bases between. CDR3 in DNA: TGTGCCAGCAGTGAAAGGGGACCCGAGCAGTTCTTC. This encodes CASSERGPEQFF. Full variable domain (missing parts from reference TRBV2 and TRBJ2-1): EPEVTQTPSHQVTQMGQEVILRCVPISNHLYFYWYRQILGQKVEFLVSFYNNEISEKSEIFDDQFSVERPDGSNFTLKIRSTKLEDSAMYFCASSERGPEQFFGPGTRLTVL.

The J gene is TRBJ1-6, the V gene TRBV6-5; 7 positions match TRBD1. Germline CDR1 and CDR2: MNHEY and SVGAGI. J was trimmed by 9 bases and V by 2 bases; bases with no gene match: 1. This CDR3 spans 13 amino acids. CDR3 sequence (DNA): TGTGCCAGCAGTTACCGGACAGGTTCACCCCTCCACTTT. This sequence encodes CASSYRTGSPLHF.

The chain links TRBV3-1 to TRBJ2-2, with 7 bases identical to TRBD1. The CDR3 consists of 15 residues. Germline CDR1 reads LGHDT; CDR2 reads YNNKEL (reference sequence). V lost 2 bases and J lost 3; bases outside the gene matches: 3. CDR3 loop: CASSQFTGDTGELFF. The CDR3, as DNA: TGTGCCAGCAGCCAATTTACAGGGGACACCGGGGAGCTGTTTTTT. Full variable domain (rest looked up from reference TRBV3-1 and TRBJ2-2): DTAVSQTPKYLVTQMGNDKSIKCEQNLGHDTMYWYKQDSKKFLKIMFSYNNKELIINETVPNRFSPKSPDKAHLNLHINSLELGDSAVYFCASSQFTGDTGELFFGEGSRLTVL.

This clonotype was seen repeatedly, ten times or more. The chain recombines TRBV6-1 with TRBJ2-1, with TRBD1 matching over 10 bases. Germline loops: CDR1 MNHNS, CDR2 SASEGT. The CDR3 sequence is 15 residues long. J lost 2 bases, V lost 5 bases, and 3 bases had no gene match. The CDR3 DNA is TGTGCCAGCAGTCTGACAGGGGGCCCCTACAATGAGCAGTTCTTC. It codes for CASSLTGGPYNEQFF.

This clonotype was counted between two and nine times. The J gene is TRBJ2-7, the V gene TRBV5-1, with 9 bases identical to TRBD2. CDR1 is SGHRS, CDR2 YFSETQ, per germline. V lost 3 bases, J lost 2 bases, and 15 bases stayed unmatched. This CDR3 is built from 18 residues. As DNA, the CDR3 is TGCGCCAGCAGCTCGCTTGGGGTGGGTAGCGGGAGCCCCTACGAGCAGTACTTC. Translation gives CASSSLGVGSGSPYEQYF.

The V and J genes are TRBV7-6 and TRBJ1-3; D is unresolved. Germline V gene sequence: CDR1 SGHVS, CDR2 FNYEAQ. V lost 2 bases and J lost 0, with 8 bases in between. The CDR3 loop spans 15 amino acids. CDR3 DNA sequence: TGTGCCAGCAGCTTATTCGCGAGCTCTGGAAACACCATATATTTT. This encodes CASSLFASSGNTIYF.

The V and J genes are TRBV10-3 and TRBJ1-1; D not certain. CDR3 length equals 13 residues. The germline CDR1 and CDR2 sequences are ENHRY and SYGVKD. V lost 5 bases and J lost 4, with 11 bases in between. In DNA form, the CDR3 reads TGTGCCATCAGTTGGGATCGCTTCACTGAAGCTTTCTTT. Translated: CAISWDRFTEAFF.

The sample holds many counts of this clonotype. This chain connects TRBV5-1 to TRBJ2-5, with 7 bases lining up with TRBD2. The CDR3 has 13 residues. The V and J ends lost 0 bases and 5 bases, in that order; junction bases with no gene match: 1. CDR1 is SGHRS, CDR2 YFSETQ, per germline. CDR3 nucleotides: TGCGCCAGCAGCTTGGATAGCGGGGAGACCCAGTACTTC. Translation: CASSLDSGETQYF.